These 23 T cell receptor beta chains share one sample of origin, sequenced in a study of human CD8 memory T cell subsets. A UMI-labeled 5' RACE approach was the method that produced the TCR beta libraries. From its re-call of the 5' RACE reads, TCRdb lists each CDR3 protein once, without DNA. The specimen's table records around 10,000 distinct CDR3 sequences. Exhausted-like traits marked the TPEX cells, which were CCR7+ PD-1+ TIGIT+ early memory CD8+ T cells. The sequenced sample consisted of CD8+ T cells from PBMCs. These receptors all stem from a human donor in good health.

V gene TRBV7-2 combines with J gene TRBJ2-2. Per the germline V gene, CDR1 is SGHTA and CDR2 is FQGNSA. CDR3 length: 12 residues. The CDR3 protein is CASSSKAGELFF.

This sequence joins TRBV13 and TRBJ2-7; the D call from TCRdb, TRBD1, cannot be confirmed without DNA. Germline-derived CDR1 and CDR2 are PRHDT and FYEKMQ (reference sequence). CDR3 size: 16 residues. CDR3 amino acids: CASSPTWGQGLHEQYF.

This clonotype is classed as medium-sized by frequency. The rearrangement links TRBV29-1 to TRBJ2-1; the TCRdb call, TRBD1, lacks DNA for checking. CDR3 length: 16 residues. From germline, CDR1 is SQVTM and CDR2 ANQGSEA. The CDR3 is CSVEILGTRSVDEQFF.

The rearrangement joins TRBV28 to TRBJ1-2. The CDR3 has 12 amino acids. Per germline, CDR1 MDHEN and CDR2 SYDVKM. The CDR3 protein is CASRDGSYGYTF.

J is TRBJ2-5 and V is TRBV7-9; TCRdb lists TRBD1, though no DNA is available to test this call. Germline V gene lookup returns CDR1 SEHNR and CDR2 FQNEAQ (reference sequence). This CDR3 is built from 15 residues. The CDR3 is CASSPRQVPGETQYF.

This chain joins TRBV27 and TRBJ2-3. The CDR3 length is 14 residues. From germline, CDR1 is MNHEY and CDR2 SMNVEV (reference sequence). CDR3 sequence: CASSLVSGVDTQYF.

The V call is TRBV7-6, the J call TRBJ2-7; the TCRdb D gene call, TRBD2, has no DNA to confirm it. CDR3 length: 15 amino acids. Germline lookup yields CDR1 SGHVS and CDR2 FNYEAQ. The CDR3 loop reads CASSLGAGGSDEQYF.

The CDR3 loop is CASSQAGGATGNTIYF. The chain has TRBV4-1 and TRBJ1-3. This CDR3 has 16 amino acids. CDR1 MGHRA and CDR2 YSYEKL come from the germline V gene.

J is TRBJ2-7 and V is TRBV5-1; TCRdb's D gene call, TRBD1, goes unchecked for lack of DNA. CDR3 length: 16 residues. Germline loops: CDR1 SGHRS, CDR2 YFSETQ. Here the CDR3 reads CASSSLGDPSSYEQYF.

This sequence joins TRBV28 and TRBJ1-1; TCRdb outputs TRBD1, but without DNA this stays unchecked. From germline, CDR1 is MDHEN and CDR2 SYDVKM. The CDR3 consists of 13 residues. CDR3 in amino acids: CASSPEQGPEAFF.

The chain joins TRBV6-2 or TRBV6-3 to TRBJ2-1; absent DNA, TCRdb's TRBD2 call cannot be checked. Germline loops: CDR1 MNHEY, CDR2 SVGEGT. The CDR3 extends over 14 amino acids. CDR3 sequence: CASTAGLASNEQFF.

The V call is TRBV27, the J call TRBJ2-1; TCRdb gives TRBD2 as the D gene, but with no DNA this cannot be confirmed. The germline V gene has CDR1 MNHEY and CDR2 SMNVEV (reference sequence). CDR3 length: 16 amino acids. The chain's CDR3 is CASSPTGLGPYNEQFF.

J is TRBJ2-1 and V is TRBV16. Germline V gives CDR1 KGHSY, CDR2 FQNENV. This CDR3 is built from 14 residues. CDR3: CASSQSSIRNEQFF.

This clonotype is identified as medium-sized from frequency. CDR3: CSASGLNSNQPQHF. The V and J genes are TRBV20-1 and TRBJ1-5; TCRdb selects TRBD1, and the lack of DNA leaves this call unchecked. CDR1 is DFQATT and CDR2 is SNEGSKA in the germline V gene (reference sequence). This CDR3 contains 14 residues.

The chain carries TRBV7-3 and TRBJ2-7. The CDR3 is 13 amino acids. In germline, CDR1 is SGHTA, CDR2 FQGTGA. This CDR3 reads CASSLTPTYEQYF.

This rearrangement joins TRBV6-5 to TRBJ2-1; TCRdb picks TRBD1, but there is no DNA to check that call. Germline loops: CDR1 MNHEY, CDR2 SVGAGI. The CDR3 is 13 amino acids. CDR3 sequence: CASSNFPPHEQFF.

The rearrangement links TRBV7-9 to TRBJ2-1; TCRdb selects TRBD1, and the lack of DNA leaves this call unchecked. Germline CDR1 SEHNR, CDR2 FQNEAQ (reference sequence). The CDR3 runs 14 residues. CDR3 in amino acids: CASSPLQGIDEQFF.

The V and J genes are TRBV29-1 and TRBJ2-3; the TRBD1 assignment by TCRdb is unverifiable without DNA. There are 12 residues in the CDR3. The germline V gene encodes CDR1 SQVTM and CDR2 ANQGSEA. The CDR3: CSVWGSVDTQYF.

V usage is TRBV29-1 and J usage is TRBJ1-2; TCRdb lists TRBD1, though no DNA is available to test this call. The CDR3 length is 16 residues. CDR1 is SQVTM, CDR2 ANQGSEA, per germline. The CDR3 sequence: CSVEDDRGQSNYGYTF.

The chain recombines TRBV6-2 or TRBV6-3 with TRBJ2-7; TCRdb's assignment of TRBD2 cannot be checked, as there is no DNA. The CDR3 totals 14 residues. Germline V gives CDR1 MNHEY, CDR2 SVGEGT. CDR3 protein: CASSLRLASYEQYF.

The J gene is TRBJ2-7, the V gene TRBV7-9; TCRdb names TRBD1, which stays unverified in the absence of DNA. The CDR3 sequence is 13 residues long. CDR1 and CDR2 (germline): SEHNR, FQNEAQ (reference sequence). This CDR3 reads CASSSSGAYEQYF.

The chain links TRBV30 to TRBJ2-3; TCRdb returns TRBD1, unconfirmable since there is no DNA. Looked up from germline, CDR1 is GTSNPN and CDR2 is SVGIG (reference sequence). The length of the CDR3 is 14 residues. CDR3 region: CAWNPTGSTDTQYF.

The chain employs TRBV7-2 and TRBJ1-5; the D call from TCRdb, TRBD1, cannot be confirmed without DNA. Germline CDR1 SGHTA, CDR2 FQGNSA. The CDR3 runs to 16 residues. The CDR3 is CASSLGFGDRDQPQHF.